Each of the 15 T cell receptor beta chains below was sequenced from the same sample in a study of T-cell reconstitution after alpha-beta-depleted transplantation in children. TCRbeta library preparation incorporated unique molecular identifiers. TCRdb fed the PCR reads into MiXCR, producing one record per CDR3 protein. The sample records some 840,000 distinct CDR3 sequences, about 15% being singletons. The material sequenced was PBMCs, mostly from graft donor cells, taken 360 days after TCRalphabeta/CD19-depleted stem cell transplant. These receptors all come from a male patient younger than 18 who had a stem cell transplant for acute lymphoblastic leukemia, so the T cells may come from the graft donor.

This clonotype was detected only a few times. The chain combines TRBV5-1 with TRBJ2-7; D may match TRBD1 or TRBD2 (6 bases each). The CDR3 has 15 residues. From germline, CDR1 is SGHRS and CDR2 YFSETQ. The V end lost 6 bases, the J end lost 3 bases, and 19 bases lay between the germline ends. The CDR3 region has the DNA TGCGCCAGCAATCTGCCAGGGGAGGCGCGCTACGAGCAGTACTTC. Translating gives CASNLPGEARYEQYF.

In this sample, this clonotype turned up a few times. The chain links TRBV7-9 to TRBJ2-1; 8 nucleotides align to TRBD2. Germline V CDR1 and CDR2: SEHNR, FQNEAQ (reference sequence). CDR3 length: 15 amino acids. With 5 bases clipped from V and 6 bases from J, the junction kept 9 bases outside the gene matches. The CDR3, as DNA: TGTGCCAGCAGCCCCGGGACTAGGGCCGGCAATGAGCAGTTCTTC. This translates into CASSPGTRAGNEQFF.

Here the CDR3 DNA reads TGTGCCAGCAGTGCCCTAACTGGCCCCCTGTACAATGAGCAGTTCTTC. Amino acids: CASSALTGPLYNEQFF. J is TRBJ2-1 and V is TRBV9; D not resolved. CDR1 and CDR2 (germline): SGDLS, YYNGEE. The CDR3 loop spans 16 amino acids. The V end was cut by 5 bases, the J end by 4 bases, with 19 bases between.

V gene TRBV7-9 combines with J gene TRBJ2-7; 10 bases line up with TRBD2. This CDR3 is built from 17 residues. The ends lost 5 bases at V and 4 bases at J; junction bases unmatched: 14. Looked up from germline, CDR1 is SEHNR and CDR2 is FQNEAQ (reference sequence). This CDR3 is CASSPALGLAGVYEQYF. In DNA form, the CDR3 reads TGTGCCAGCAGCCCAGCTCTGGGCCTAGCGGGAGTTTACGAGCAGTACTTC. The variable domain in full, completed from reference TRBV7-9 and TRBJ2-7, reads DTGVSQNPRHKITKRGQNVTFRCDPISEHNRLYWYRQTLGQGPEFLTYFQNEAQLEKSRLLSDRFSAERPKGSFSTLEIQRTEQGDSAMYLCASSPALGLAGVYEQYFGPGTRLTVT.

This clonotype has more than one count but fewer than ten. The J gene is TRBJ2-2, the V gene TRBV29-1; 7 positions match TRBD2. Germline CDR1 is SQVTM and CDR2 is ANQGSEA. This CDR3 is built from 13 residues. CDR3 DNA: TGCAGTAGTAGGGGTAGCGGGTCCGGGGAGCTGTTTTTT. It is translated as CSSRGSGSGELFF.

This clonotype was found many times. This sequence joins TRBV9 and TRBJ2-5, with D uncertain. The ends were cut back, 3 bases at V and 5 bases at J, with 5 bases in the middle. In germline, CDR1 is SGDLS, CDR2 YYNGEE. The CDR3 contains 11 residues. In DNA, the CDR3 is TGTGCCAGCAGCGCCGAGGAGACCCAGTACTTC. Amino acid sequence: CASSAEETQYF.

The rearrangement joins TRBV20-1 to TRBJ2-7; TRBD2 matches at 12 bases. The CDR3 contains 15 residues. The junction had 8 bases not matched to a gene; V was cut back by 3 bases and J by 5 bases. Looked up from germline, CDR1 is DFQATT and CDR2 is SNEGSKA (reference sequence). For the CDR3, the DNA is TGCAGTGCTAGCCCCCGACTAGCGGGAGTACACGAGCAGTACTTC. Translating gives CSASPRLAGVHEQYF.

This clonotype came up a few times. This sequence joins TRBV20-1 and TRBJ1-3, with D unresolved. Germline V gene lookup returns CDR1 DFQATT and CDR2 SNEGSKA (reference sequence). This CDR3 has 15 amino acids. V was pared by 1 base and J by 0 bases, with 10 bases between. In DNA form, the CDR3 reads TGCAGTGCTAGAGTGGGAGTTTACTCTGGAAACACCATATATTTT. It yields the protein CSARVGVYSGNTIYF.

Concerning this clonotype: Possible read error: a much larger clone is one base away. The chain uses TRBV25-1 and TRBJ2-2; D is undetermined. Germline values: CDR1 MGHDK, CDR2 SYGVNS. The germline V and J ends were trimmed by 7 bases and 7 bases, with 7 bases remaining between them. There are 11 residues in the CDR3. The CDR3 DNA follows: TGTGCCAGCATTTGGGGCGGGGAGCTGTTTTTT. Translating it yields CASIWGGELFF. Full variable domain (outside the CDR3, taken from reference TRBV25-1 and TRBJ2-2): EADIYQTPRYLVIGTGKKITLECSQTMGHDKMYWYQQDPGMELHLIHYSYGVNSTEKGDLSSESTVSRIRTEHFPLTLESARPSHTSQYLCASIWGGELFFGEGSRLTVL.

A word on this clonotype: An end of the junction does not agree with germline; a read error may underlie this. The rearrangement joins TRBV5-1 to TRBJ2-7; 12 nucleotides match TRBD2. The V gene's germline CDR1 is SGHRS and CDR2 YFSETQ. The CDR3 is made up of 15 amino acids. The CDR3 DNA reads TGCGCCAGCAGCCGGACTAGCGGGACTCCCCGGACCCCTTTTTTC. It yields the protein CASSRTSGTPRTPFF.

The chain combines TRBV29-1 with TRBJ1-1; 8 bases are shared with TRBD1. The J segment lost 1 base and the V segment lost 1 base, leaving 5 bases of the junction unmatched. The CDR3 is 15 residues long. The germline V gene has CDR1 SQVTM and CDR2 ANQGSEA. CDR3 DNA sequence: TGCAGCGTTGAAGGGGGGGGGACAGGGAACACTGAAGCTTTCTTT. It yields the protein CSVEGGGTGNTEAFF.

The CDR3 spells CASSLVSWHSDYEQYF. CDR3 nucleotides: TGCGCCAGCAGCTTGGTGTCATGGCATTCGGATTACGAGCAGTACTTC. The chain uses TRBV5-1 and TRBJ2-7, with D hard to call. Trimming removed 0 bases at V and 4 bases at J, with 17 bases between. The CDR3 totals 16 residues. From germline, CDR1 is SGHRS and CDR2 YFSETQ. Looking up the rest from reference TRBV5-1 and TRBJ2-7 gives the full variable domain: KAGVTQTPRYLIKTRGQQVTLSCSPISGHRSVSWYQQTPGQGLQFLFEYFSETQRNKGNFPGRFSGRQFSNSRSEMNVSTLELGDSALYLCASSLVSWHSDYEQYFGPGTRLTVT.

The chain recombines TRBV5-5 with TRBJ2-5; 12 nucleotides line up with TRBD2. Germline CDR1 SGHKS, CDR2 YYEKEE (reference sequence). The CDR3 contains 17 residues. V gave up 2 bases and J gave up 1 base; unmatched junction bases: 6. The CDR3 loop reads CASSFLLAGGTQETQYF. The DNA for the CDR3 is TGTGCCAGCAGCTTCTTACTAGCGGGAGGTACCCAAGAGACCCAGTACTTC. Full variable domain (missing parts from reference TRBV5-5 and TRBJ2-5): DAGVTQSPTHLIKTRGQQVTLRCSPISGHKSVSWYQQVLGQGPQFIFQYYEKEERGRGNFPDRFSARQFPNYSSELNVNALLLGDSALYLCASSFLLAGGTQETQYFGPGTRLLVL.

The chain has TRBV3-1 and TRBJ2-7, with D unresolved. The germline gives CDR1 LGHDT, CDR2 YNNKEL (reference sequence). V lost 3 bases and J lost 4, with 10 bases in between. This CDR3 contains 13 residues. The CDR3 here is CASSHHSSYEQYF. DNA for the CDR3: TGTGCCAGCAGCCACCATTCAAGTTACGAGCAGTACTTC.

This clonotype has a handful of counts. The CDR3 DNA reads as TGCGCCAGCAGCTTGGGGGTTTACGGGACCCCAGATACGCAGTATTTT. It translates to CASSLGVYGTPDTQYF. The rearrangement joins TRBV5-1 to TRBJ2-3; D could derive from TRBD1 or TRBD2 (5 bases each). Trimming took 0 bases from V and 4 from J, leaving 15 bases between them. This CDR3 is built from 16 residues. Germline CDR1 reads SGHRS; CDR2 reads YFSETQ.